These 7 T cell receptor beta chains originate from one sample sequenced in a study of Ad26.COV2.S vaccination and SARS-CoV-2 variants. The protocol was immunoSEQ multiplex PCR, while the TCRdb copy is restricted to in-frame clones and leaves out a portion. Of about 320,000 clones in the sample, roughly 90% were seen once. Treatment described: about 20 received Ad26.COV2.S at low or high dose, single or two shots; about 5 received placebo; per-sample allocation not given. The samples date from day 63 after the first vaccine or placebo injection. This sample comprised peripheral blood, obtained in a trial of Ad26.COV2.S vaccine versus placebo. The receptors come from a person aged 18 to 65 who received the Ad26.COV2.S COVID-19 vaccine or a placebo.

J is TRBJ2-6 and V is TRBV6-2 or TRBV6-3; 9 bases map to TRBD1. In germline, CDR1 is MNHEY, CDR2 SVGEGT. The CDR3 has 15 amino acids. With 5 bases clipped from V and 2 bases from J, the junction kept 1 base outside the gene matches. As DNA, the CDR3 is TGTGCCAGCAGTCACAGGGGGCCTGGGGCCAACGTCCTGACTTTC. It specifies CASSHRGPGANVLTF.

This chain's CDR3 is CAWSVNTEAFF. The CDR3 DNA follows: TGTGCCTGGAGTGTAAACACTGAAGCTTTCTTT. The rearrangement joins TRBV30 to TRBJ1-1; D gene uncertain. The V gene's germline CDR1 is GTSNPN and CDR2 SVGIG (reference sequence). The length of the CDR3 is 11 residues. The V and J ends lost 0 bases and 2 bases respectively, with 1 base between them.

The chain joins TRBV3-1 (or the pseudogene TRBV3-2) to TRBJ2-3; 8 nucleotides agree with TRBD2. Germline V gives CDR1 LGHDT, CDR2 YNNKEL (reference sequence). J gave up 4 bases and V 5 bases, and 20 bases lay outside the gene matches. The CDR3 runs 19 residues. CDR3 DNA: TGTGCCAGCAGCTACTACCAAGCGGGGGCCCTCTTCCTGGCAGATACGCAGTATTTT. It is translated as CASSYYQAGALFLADTQYF.

The chain recombines TRBV19 with TRBJ1-1, with 9 bases that match TRBD1. CDR1 is LNHDA and CDR2 is SQIVND in the germline V gene (reference sequence). Trimming cost V 4 bases and J 0 bases; bases outside gene matches: 6. The CDR3 covers 16 residues. Written as DNA, the CDR3 is TGTGCCAGTAGTAAGGGACAGGGCTACTTGAACACTGAAGCTTTCTTT. Translating it yields CASSKGQGYLNTEAFF. Drawing the rest from reference TRBV19 and TRBJ1-1, the complete variable domain is DGGITQSPKYLFRKEGQNVTLSCEQNLNHDAMYWYRQDPGQGLRLIYYSQIVNDFQKGDIAEGYSVSREKKESFPLTVTSAQKNPTAFYLCASSKGQGYLNTEAFFGQGTRLTVV.

This chain uses TRBV7-9 with TRBJ1-5; weak D call: TRBD1 (5 bases). The CDR3 is 15 residues long. Germline V gene lookup returns CDR1 SEHNR and CDR2 FQNEAQ (reference sequence). V was trimmed by 4 bases and J by 7 bases, leaving 17 bases between them. CDR3 coding DNA: TGTGCCAGCAGCTCCAACCTCGGGGCGCTCCAGCCCCAGCATTTT. Its translation is CASSSNLGALQPQHF.

This chain connects TRBV6-2 or TRBV6-3 to TRBJ1-2; D is possibly TRBD1 (5 bases). V was cut by 5 bases and J by 2 bases, with 12 bases left in between. This CDR3 comprises 14 residues. The V gene's germline CDR1 is MNHEY and CDR2 SVGEGT. The CDR3 sequence is CASSLPRQNYGYTF. The CDR3 DNA is TGTGCCAGCAGTCTCCCACGACAGAACTATGGCTACACCTTC.

A few counts support this clone. V is TRBV27 and J is TRBJ1-6; 7 bases agree with TRBD1. From germline, CDR1 is MNHEY and CDR2 SMNVEV (reference sequence). The CDR3 extends over 17 amino acids. Trimming cost V 6 bases and J 7 bases; bases outside gene matches: 15. DNA of the CDR3: TGTGCCAGCAGGCCCCAGGGACAGTTAAATGGGAATTCACCCCTCCACTTT. Translating gives CASRPQGQLNGNSPLHF.